These 31 T cell receptor beta chains originate from one sample sequenced in a study of T cell responses to AZD1222 COVID-19 vaccine (dated by TCRdb to about 2021). Interpreted using the paper, the time point label stands for: about 28 days (+/-7) after the second vaccine dose. The receptor library was made with the immunoSEQ multiplex PCR assay. In its TCRdb copy, this immuneACCESS table keeps in-frame sequences only and misses some clones. Where compared with another copy, unresolved V genes explain less than half of these, and the others have no known cause. The sample table lists over 120,000 clones, about 86% of them with a count of one. Of the sample, 5% to 6% falls within the top ten clones. This sample comprised peripheral blood, obtained 28 days after the second AZD1222 dose. The receptor source for this set is an adult who received the AZD1222 COVID-19 vaccine.

This clone has more than one count but fewer than ten. This chain links TRBV10-3 with TRBJ2-1; 8 bases map to TRBD2. The CDR3 extends over 20 amino acids. Germline CDR1 ENHRY, CDR2 SYGVKD. V shed 4 bases, J shed 0 bases, and the junction held 17 bases outside the gene matches. As DNA, the CDR3 is TGTGCCATCAGTGGTGGTGTGCGGGGGGAAATTTCTTACTCCTACAATGAGCAGTTCTTC. This encodes CAISGGVRGEISYSYNEQFF.

This chain connects TRBV5-8 to TRBJ1-2; D is undetermined. CDR1 and CDR2 from the germline V gene are SGHTS and YDEGEE. V lost 4 bases to trimming and J lost 6 bases, with 16 bases between them. The CDR3 consists of 14 residues. CDR3 nucleotide sequence: TGTGCCAGCAGCGCCTCGATAAGAGGGCATGGCTACACCTTC. Amino acid sequence: CASSASIRGHGYTF.

The rearrangement joins TRBV30 to TRBJ1-3; D is ambiguous. The V gene lost 0 bases and the J gene lost 4 bases, with 7 bases spanning the gap. Germline V CDR1 and CDR2: GTSNPN, SVGIG (reference sequence). CDR3 length: 13 residues. The CDR3 DNA follows: TGTGCCTGGAGTGTACTTATCGGAAACACCATATATTTT. Translating gives CAWSVLIGNTIYF.

With regard to this clone: The same CDR3 arises from other DNA sequences in this sample as well. The chain has TRBV3-1 (or the pseudogene TRBV3-2) and TRBJ1-2; possibly TRBD1 for D (5 bases). Germline assignment: CDR1 LGHDT and CDR2 YNNKEL (reference sequence). This CDR3 comprises 12 residues. V dropped 3 bases and J dropped 3 bases, with 5 bases sitting between them. The CDR3 loop is CASSQGDYGYTF. The CDR3, as DNA: TGTGCCAGCAGCCAGGGGGACTATGGCTACACCTTC.

The chain recombines TRBV28 with TRBJ2-3; perhaps TRBD2 as D (6 bases). From germline, CDR1 is MDHEN and CDR2 SYDVKM. The CDR3 extends over 14 amino acids. V lost 3 bases and J 5 bases, leaving 12 bases between the germline ends. The CDR3 here is CASSFGDGGDTQYF. The CDR3 DNA reads as TGTGCCAGCAGTTTCGGCGACGGGGGAGATACGCAGTATTTT.

The rearrangement links TRBV5-1 to TRBJ1-2, with TRBD1 matching 8 bases. The germline CDR1 and CDR2 sequences are SGHRS and YFSETQ. The CDR3 loop spans 14 amino acids. V lost 0 bases to trimming and J lost 2 bases; unmatched junction nucleotides: 0. CDR3 loop: CASSLAGGNYGYTF. In DNA form, the CDR3 reads TGCGCCAGCAGCTTGGCAGGGGGCAACTATGGCTACACCTTC.

The V call is TRBV2, the J call TRBJ1-5; maybe TRBD1 (5 bases). From germline, CDR1 is SNHLY and CDR2 FYNNEI. The CDR3 length is 14 residues. V lost 4 bases and J lost 9, with 16 bases in between. CDR3 bases: TGTGCCAGCAGTGTGGAGCAGGGAGGCCTGCCCCAGCATTTT. Its protein product is CASSVEQGGLPQHF.

The V gene is TRBV5-4, the J gene TRBJ2-3, with TRBD2 identical over 8 bases. The CDR3 sequence is 16 residues long. Germline V gene lookup returns CDR1 SGHNT and CDR2 YYREEE (reference sequence). With V trimmed by 5 bases and J by 0 bases, 8 bases remained unmatched. The CDR3 spells CASRRGREGSTDTQYF. The CDR3 nucleotides are TGTGCCAGCAGGCGGGGTCGGGAGGGGAGCACAGATACGCAGTATTTT.

The chain couples TRBV27 to TRBJ2-2; 8 bases fit TRBD1. This CDR3 is 15 amino acids long. Per the germline V gene, CDR1 is MNHEY and CDR2 is SMNVEV (reference sequence). With 0 bases clipped from V and 7 bases from J, the junction kept 4 bases outside the gene matches. The CDR3 DNA reads as TGTGCCAGCAGTTTATCTACAGGGGGGAACGGGGAGCTGTTTTTT. This codes for CASSLSTGGNGELFF.

This sequence joins TRBV6-4 and TRBJ2-1; D ambiguous. Germline CDR1 MRHNA, CDR2 SNTAGT. V was trimmed by 0 bases and J by 0 bases, leaving 9 bases between them. This CDR3 is built from 16 residues. The CDR3 nucleotides read TGTGCCAGCAGTGACTCATCTCAATCCTCCTACAATGAGCAGTTCTTC. Amino acids: CASSDSSQSSYNEQFF.

The chain employs TRBV6-5 and TRBJ2-1; possibly TRBD1 for D (6 bases). CDR1 and CDR2 (germline): MNHEY, SVGAGI. The CDR3 covers 13 residues. The germline V and J ends were trimmed by 5 bases and 9 bases, with 14 bases remaining between them. CDR3 loop: CASSPGTTLEQFF. For the CDR3, the DNA is TGTGCCAGCAGTCCCGGGACAACCCTTGAGCAGTTCTTC.

The chain employs TRBV5-1 and TRBJ2-2, with 8 positions matching TRBD1. The V and J ends lost 4 bases and 1 base, in that order; junction bases with no gene match: 6. This CDR3 region has 16 residues. CDR1 is SGHRS and CDR2 is YFSETQ in the germline V gene. The CDR3 sequence: CASSRTGTGNTGELFF. The CDR3 nucleotides are TGCGCCAGCAGCCGCACCGGGACAGGGAACACCGGGGAGCTGTTTTTT. The full variable domain, its missing parts supplied by reference TRBV5-1 and TRBJ2-2, is KAGVTQTPRYLIKTRGQQVTLSCSPISGHRSVSWYQQTPGQGLQFLFEYFSETQRNKGNFPGRFSGRQFSNSRSEMNVSTLELGDSALYLCASSRTGTGNTGELFFGEGSRLTVL.

This chain uses TRBV18 with TRBJ2-7, with unresolved D. V lost 0 bases, J lost 7 bases, and 10 bases lay in between. The CDR3 length is 13 residues. CDR1 is KGHSH and CDR2 is LQKENI in the germline V gene. As DNA, the CDR3 is TGTGCCAGCTCACCACCGAGCTCGTCGGAGCAGTACTTC. Encoded protein: CASSPPSSSEQYF. Full variable domain (rest looked up from reference TRBV18 and TRBJ2-7): NAGVMQNPRHLVRRRGQEARLRCSPMKGHSHVYWYRQLPEEGLKFMVYLQKENIIDESGMPKERFSAEFPKEGPSILRIQQVVRGDSAAYFCASSPPSSSEQYFGPGTRLTVT.

The chain recombines TRBV30 with TRBJ2-1, with unresolved D. The V gene lost 2 bases and the J gene lost 9 bases, with 23 bases spanning the gap. CDR1 is GTSNPN, CDR2 SVGIG, per germline (reference sequence). The CDR3 totals 16 residues. The CDR3 DNA sequence: TGTGCCTGGAGTCCCTATCCTCCTAACGAATGGGGTGAGCAGTTCTTC. Translated, it gives CAWSPYPPNEWGEQFF.

This chain uses TRBV7-2 with TRBJ2-5, with D possibly matching TRBD1 (6 bases). The CDR3 is made up of 15 amino acids. Germline-derived CDR1 and CDR2 are SGHTA and FQGNSA. Trimming cost V 5 bases and J 3 bases, with 16 bases left between them. The CDR3 DNA follows: TGTGCCAGCAGCCGTTTCGGGACAACTGAAGAGACCCAGTACTTC. This translates into CASSRFGTTEETQYF. Based on the CDR3 plus reference TRBV7-2 and TRBJ2-5, the full variable domain is GAGVSQSPSNKVTEKGKDVELRCDPISGHTALYWYRQSLGQGLEFLIYFQGNSAPDKSGLPSDRFSAERTGGSVSTLTIQRTQQEDSAVYLCASSRFGTTEETQYFGPGTRLLVL.

V usage is TRBV6-5 and J usage is TRBJ1-6; possible D gene TRBD1, 5 bases. The CDR3 has 14 amino acids. CDR1 and CDR2 from the germline V gene are MNHEY and SVGAGI. Deletions cut 4 bases from V and 13 bases from J, with 17 bases between. The CDR3 sequence is CASSWGRQLKPLHF. DNA of the CDR3: TGTGCCAGCAGTTGGGGACGTCAGCTCAAGCCCCTCCACTTT.

V gene TRBV7-2 combines with J gene TRBJ1-2; 8 nucleotides match TRBD1. V lost 0 bases, J lost 8 bases, and 2 bases stayed unmatched. Germline values: CDR1 SGHTA, CDR2 FQGNSA. The CDR3 is 13 amino acids. CDR3 region: CASSLATGEGYTF. CDR3 in DNA: TGTGCCAGCAGCTTAGCGACAGGGGAAGGCTACACCTTC.

This clone was detected once. The chain combines TRBV7-9 with TRBJ2-3; 11 bases match TRBD2. Per germline, CDR1 SEHNR and CDR2 FQNEAQ (reference sequence). J lost 5 bases, V lost 5 bases, and 6 bases had no gene match. This CDR3 is built from 15 residues. In nucleotides, the CDR3 is TGTGCCAGCAGCCCTACTAGCGGGGGCTTAGATACGCAGTATTTT. Translating gives CASSPTSGGLDTQYF. Full variable domain (missing parts from reference TRBV7-9 and TRBJ2-3): DTGVSQNPRHKITKRGQNVTFRCDPISEHNRLYWYRQTLGQGPEFLTYFQNEAQLEKSRLLSDRFSAERPKGSFSTLEIQRTEQGDSAMYLCASSPTSGGLDTQYFGPGTRLTVL.

This rearrangement joins TRBV15 to TRBJ2-7; tentatively, D is TRBD1 (5 bases). Germline V gene data show CDR1 as LNHNV and CDR2 as YYDKDF (reference sequence). The V and J ends lost 0 bases and 1 base respectively, with 7 bases between them. The CDR3 is 14 amino acids. This CDR3 reads CATSRDSGSYEQYF. CDR3 nucleotides: TGTGCCACCAGCAGAGACTCAGGGTCCTACGAGCAGTACTTC.

The chain recombines TRBV27 with TRBJ2-7, with 12 bases aligning to TRBD1. The CDR3 is 14 amino acids. The J segment lost 6 bases and the V segment lost 5 bases, leaving 5 bases of the junction unmatched. Germline CDR1 MNHEY, CDR2 SMNVEV (reference sequence). CDR3: CASSQPGQGAEQYF. CDR3 DNA sequence: TGTGCCAGCAGTCAACCGGGACAGGGGGCCGAGCAGTACTTC.

This clone was counted a few times. The genes are TRBV19 and TRBJ1-2, with unresolved D. V shed 3 bases and J shed 5 bases, with 13 bases lying between them. This CDR3 has 14 residues. CDR1 and CDR2 (germline): LNHDA, SQIVND (reference sequence). For the CDR3, the DNA is TGTGCCAGTAGTATGGTCGGAGTTTATTATGGCTACACCTTC. Amino acids: CASSMVGVYYGYTF.

V gene TRBV2 combines with J gene TRBJ2-7; D may be TRBD2 (6 bases). Germline V CDR1 and CDR2: SNHLY, FYNNEI. V gave up 3 bases and J gave up 11 bases, with 11 bases separating them. CDR3 length equals 11 residues. CDR3 sequence reads: CASSEEGAEYF. The CDR3, as DNA: TGTGCCAGCAGTGAGGAGGGAGCGGAGTACTTC.

The chain employs TRBV6-6 and TRBJ2-4; 7 bases align to TRBD1. The CDR3 length is 12 residues. V was pared by 5 bases and J by 8 bases, with 3 bases of the junction left unmatched. Per germline, CDR1 MNHNY and CDR2 SVGAGI (reference sequence). The CDR3 DNA reads TGTGCCAGCAGTGACGACAGGGACATTCAGTACTTC. This sequence encodes CASSDDRDIQYF.

The J gene is TRBJ2-2, the V gene TRBV14; D remains unclear. Per germline, CDR1 SGHDN and CDR2 FVKESK. Trimming removed 0 bases from V and 4 bases from J, with 6 bases in between. CDR3 length: 14 residues. The CDR3 sequence is CASSQDKVTGELFF. The CDR3 nucleotides read TGTGCCAGCAGCCAAGACAAAGTCACCGGGGAGCTGTTTTTT.

The chain couples TRBV7-9 to TRBJ1-2, with a weak D call TRBD1 (5 bases). Germline CDR1 and CDR2: SEHNR and FQNEAQ (reference sequence). The CDR3 is 14 amino acids. V was clipped by 3 bases and J by 8 bases, with 16 bases between them. The chain's CDR3 is CASSFVYRRDGYTF. The CDR3, as DNA: TGTGCCAGCAGCTTTGTTTATCGAAGGGACGGCTACACCTTC. The variable domain in full, completed from reference TRBV7-9 and TRBJ1-2, reads DTGVSQNPRHKITKRGQNVTFRCDPISEHNRLYWYRQTLGQGPEFLTYFQNEAQLEKSRLLSDRFSAERPKGSFSTLEIQRTEQGDSAMYLCASSFVYRRDGYTFGSGTRLTVV.

A single count supports this clone. The rearrangement uses TRBV5-5 and TRBJ2-1, with TRBD2 matching over 7 bases. Germline CDR1 SGHKS, CDR2 YYEKEE (reference sequence). The CDR3 runs to 14 residues. The junction had 0 bases not matched to a gene; V was cut back by 3 bases and J by 0 bases. The CDR3, as DNA: TGTGCCAGCAGCTGGGACTACTCCTACAATGAGCAGTTCTTC. Translating it yields CASSWDYSYNEQFF.

This clone appeared a single time. This chain links TRBV7-9 with TRBJ2-3, with 9 bases lining up with TRBD2. J was trimmed by 3 bases and V by 5 bases; bases with no gene match: 3. The CDR3 runs to 14 residues. Per the germline V gene, CDR1 is SEHNR and CDR2 is FQNEAQ (reference sequence). In DNA, the CDR3 is TGTGCCAGCAGCCGAGCGGGGGGTACAGATACGCAGTATTTT. Amino acids: CASSRAGGTDTQYF.

This clone was found a few times. The V gene is TRBV3-1 (or the pseudogene TRBV3-2), the J gene TRBJ2-1, with TRBD2 identical over 11 bases. Germline assignment: CDR1 LGHDT and CDR2 YNNKEL (reference sequence). Trimming removed 6 bases from V and 4 bases from J; junction bases left unmatched: 5. This CDR3 is 15 amino acids long. DNA of the CDR3: TGTGCCAGCAGTCCCGGGACTAGCGGATACAATGAGCAGTTCTTC. Its translation: CASSPGTSGYNEQFF.

The rearrangement joins TRBV5-1 to TRBJ1-3; D not resolved. Germline loops: CDR1 SGHRS, CDR2 YFSETQ. The CDR3 spans 13 residues. V lost 1 base and J 3 bases, leaving 5 bases between the germline ends. CDR3 sequence reads: CASSLNDGNTIYF. The CDR3 DNA sequence: TGCGCCAGCAGCTTGAACGATGGAAACACCATATATTTT. The variable domain in full, completed from reference TRBV5-1 and TRBJ1-3, reads KAGVTQTPRYLIKTRGQQVTLSCSPISGHRSVSWYQQTPGQGLQFLFEYFSETQRNKGNFPGRFSGRQFSNSRSEMNVSTLELGDSALYLCASSLNDGNTIYFGEGSWLTVV.

The table lists this clone with a count of one. The chain recombines TRBV9 with TRBJ1-2, with D tentatively TRBD1 (6 bases). This CDR3 has 13 residues. From germline, CDR1 is SGDLS and CDR2 YYNGEE. Trimming took 5 bases from V and 2 from J, leaving 10 bases between them. In nucleotides, the CDR3 is TGTGCCAGCAGACCAGACAGGAACTATGGCTACACCTTC. Its protein product is CASRPDRNYGYTF.

The chain is built from TRBV5-1 and TRBJ2-1; 11 nucleotides agree with TRBD2. Germline V CDR1 and CDR2: SGHRS, YFSETQ. The junction had 12 bases not matched to a gene; V was cut back by 0 bases and J by 7 bases. This CDR3 is built from 18 residues. CDR3 region: CASSLGAFSGRAGNEQFF. In DNA form, the CDR3 reads TGCGCCAGCAGCTTGGGGGCCTTTAGCGGGAGGGCCGGGAATGAGCAGTTCTTC.